This T cell receptor beta chain was obtained from a study of Tregs in tolerant kidney transplant recipients. The repertoire was sequenced with immunoSEQ multiplex PCR; TCRdb's copy has only in-frame clones and lacks some. The sample yields fewer than 95,000 clones, more than 85% seen once. The study's findings and limits: Validation in larger populations is needed because few patients were studied. No direct test of biological reproducibility was done here. Activated donor B cell expansion appeared to reveal the most relevant donor-specific TCRbeta repertoire.

On this clone: The antigen remains undetermined.

J lost 5 bases, V lost 3 bases, and 10 bases had no gene match. Germline V gene sequence: CDR1 LNHDA, CDR2 SQIVND (reference sequence). CDR3 length: 18 amino acids. Recipients received nonmyeloablative bone marrow transplants from related graft donors, with transient mixed chimerism. Thawed PBMCs were FACS-sorted into unstimulated CD4+CD25+CD127- regulatory T cells, CD4+CD25- non-regulatory cells, CD4 and CD8 cells. The sequence was collected from a human patient who received a combined kidney and bone marrow transplant. Some T cells may be supplied by the graft donor. The input for sequencing was CD4+ T cells from blood (PBMCs), taken 12 months after the transplant. The V and J genes are TRBV19 and TRBJ2-5; 15 bases align to TRBD2. The CDR3: CASSMRLGLAGGRETQYF. For the CDR3, the DNA is TGTGCCAGTAGTATGAGGTTGGGACTAGCGGGAGGTAGGGAGACCCAGTACTTC.